The clone carrying this T cell receptor beta chain was detected only a few times. The repertoire was sequenced with immunoSEQ multiplex PCR; TCRdb's copy has only in-frame clones and lacks some. The repertoire holds 150,000 to 200,000 clones, with over 75% as singletons. Each participant's cohort was designated according to participant-reported clinical history. This record comes from a study of blood T cell repertoires in COVID-19. Study-wide context: From T cells, B-cell-depleted T cells, or PBMCs came the material, which was cDNA or gDNA.

This CDR3 is built from 14 residues. The V gene's germline CDR1 is LGHDT and CDR2 YNNKEL (reference sequence). The J segment lost 1 base and the V segment lost 4 bases, leaving 1 base of the junction unmatched. The sequenced sample consisted of PBMCs or T cells enriched from blood (not recorded which). The source of this sequence is a woman between 18 and 29 years old who had recovered from COVID-19. The chain is built from TRBV3-1 (or the pseudogene TRBV3-2) and TRBJ1-5; 7 positions agree with TRBD1. The chain's CDR3 is CASSPGQSNQPQHF. The CDR3 coding sequence is TGTGCCAGCAGCCCGGGACAGAGCAATCAGCCCCAGCATTTT.